The rows below give T cell receptor beta chains drawn from one sample of a study of regulatory T cells in long-lasting Graves disease. TCRdb processed the multiplex PCR reads anew with MiXCR; each CDR3 protein has one entry. The table includes 500,000 to 700,000 distinct CDR3 sequences, 30% detected once. Sequenced here: peripheral blood mononuclear cells (PBMCs), sampled when the disease was refractory, from a patient treated with antithyroid drugs. All receptors derive from a female donor with Graves disease. Each CDR3 is given with its conserved first and last residue. D genes are given only for firm matches. Clone size, where shown, is once, few, many, or a class for clones that have expanded.

d_call: -; j_call: TRBJ1-6; v_call: TRBV20-1; clone_size: -; cdr3_nt: TGCAGTGCTAGAGATCCCGCGGGCTCCTATAATTCACCCCTCCACTTT; cdr3_aa: CSARDPAGSYNSPLHF
d_call: TRBD1; j_call: TRBJ1-6; v_call: TRBV10-3; clone_size: few; cdr3_nt: TGTGCCATCAGAGATCAGACAGGGGGCAATTCACCCCTCCACTTT; cdr3_aa: CAIRDQTGGNSPLHF
d_call: -; j_call: TRBJ2-2; v_call: TRBV7-9; clone_size: -; cdr3_nt: TGTGCCAGCAGCTCAGTTTCAGGGTCGACCGGGGAGCTGTTTTTT; cdr3_aa: CASSSVSGSTGELFF
d_call: TRBD1; j_call: TRBJ1-1; v_call: TRBV19; clone_size: few; cdr3_nt: TGTGCCAGTAGGAAGACAGGGGATGGCACTGAAGCTTTCTTT; cdr3_aa: CASRKTGDGTEAFF
d_call: -; j_call: TRBJ2-2; v_call: TRBV28; clone_size: many; cdr3_nt: TGTGCCACTCCCCCCGACCGAGCGAACACCGGGGAGCTGTTTTTT; cdr3_aa: CATPPDRANTGELFF
d_call: -; j_call: TRBJ2-7; v_call: TRBV20-1; clone_size: few; cdr3_nt: TGCAGTGCTGTCACCGGGACTCAGCCCTACGAGCAGTACTTC; cdr3_aa: CSAVTGTQPYEQYF
d_call: -; j_call: TRBJ2-7; v_call: TRBV6-6; clone_size: -; cdr3_nt: TGTGCCAGCAGTTACTCGGGGGGCATGACCTACGAGCAGTACTTC; cdr3_aa: CASSYSGGMTYEQYF
d_call: TRBD1; j_call: TRBJ2-5; v_call: TRBV11-2; clone_size: -; cdr3_nt: TGTGCCAGCAGCTTGAGCTCGGTATCCGGGACAGGGGGAACCGAGACCCAGTACTTC; cdr3_aa: CASSLSSVSGTGGTETQYF
d_call: TRBD2; j_call: TRBJ2-7; v_call: TRBV2; clone_size: -; cdr3_nt: TGTGCCAGCAGTGAACTTCGCGGGGGCGAGCAGTACTTC; cdr3_aa: CASSELRGGEQYF
d_call: -; j_call: TRBJ2-7; v_call: TRBV27; clone_size: -; cdr3_nt: TGTGCCAGCAGTTTATTTCGGGGGAGCTACGAGCAGTACTTC; cdr3_aa: CASSLFRGSYEQYF
d_call: -; j_call: TRBJ1-2; v_call: TRBV6-6; clone_size: many; cdr3_nt: TGTGCCAGCAGTTACTCGAGAGGGACTAACTATGGCTACACCTTC; cdr3_aa: CASSYSRGTNYGYTF
d_call: TRBD2; j_call: TRBJ2-7; v_call: TRBV5-5; clone_size: -; cdr3_nt: TGTGCCAGCAGCGTTTATAGCGGGGACGCCTACGAGCAGTACTTC; cdr3_aa: CASSVYSGDAYEQYF
d_call: -; j_call: TRBJ1-2; v_call: TRBV11-2; clone_size: -; cdr3_nt: TGTGCCAGCAGCCCGGCACAGGCGGTCGGCTACACCTTC; cdr3_aa: CASSPAQAVGYTF
d_call: TRBD1; j_call: TRBJ1-4; v_call: TRBV3-1; clone_size: -; cdr3_nt: TGTGCCAGCAGCCAACGACAGGGAGGTGAAAAACTGTTTTTT; cdr3_aa: CASSQRQGGEKLFF
d_call: TRBD1; j_call: TRBJ2-4; v_call: TRBV5-1; clone_size: -; cdr3_nt: TGCGCCAGCAGCAAAGGGACAGCCACGCTACTAGCCAAAAACATTCAGTACTTC; cdr3_aa: CASSKGTATLLAKNIQYF
d_call: -; j_call: TRBJ2-3; v_call: TRBV29-1; clone_size: once; cdr3_nt: TGCAGCGTTGAAGATCATAGGAGCACAGATACGCAGTATTTT; cdr3_aa: CSVEDHRSTDTQYF
d_call: TRBD1; j_call: TRBJ1-5; v_call: TRBV4-1; clone_size: few; cdr3_nt: TGCGCCAGCAGCCGAGAGGGGGCGGGGAGCAATCAGCCCCAGCATTTT; cdr3_aa: CASSREGAGSNQPQHF
d_call: -; j_call: TRBJ2-5; v_call: TRBV9; clone_size: few; cdr3_nt: TGTGCCAGCAGCTCCATACGTGGTGGTGACTTAGAGACCCAGTACTTC; cdr3_aa: CASSSIRGGDLETQYF
d_call: TRBD1; j_call: TRBJ2-7; v_call: TRBV9; clone_size: -; cdr3_nt: TGTGCCAGCAGCGCCAGTTGGGACAGCTCCTACGAGCAGTACTTC; cdr3_aa: CASSASWDSSYEQYF
d_call: -; j_call: TRBJ1-5; v_call: TRBV27; clone_size: -; cdr3_nt: TGTGCCAGCAGGGGAACAGGGTTCAATCAGCCCCAGCATTTT; cdr3_aa: CASRGTGFNQPQHF
d_call: -; j_call: TRBJ1-5; v_call: TRBV19; clone_size: few; cdr3_nt: TGTGCCAGTAGTATAAGAAGTCGAGGCAATCAGCCCCAGCATTTT; cdr3_aa: CASSIRSRGNQPQHF
d_call: -; j_call: TRBJ2-7; v_call: TRBV3-1; clone_size: -; cdr3_nt: TGTGCCAGCAGCCAAGGCACGGGTTTAGCGGTGTCCTACGAGCAGTACTTC; cdr3_aa: CASSQGTGLAVSYEQYF
d_call: TRBD1; j_call: TRBJ1-2; v_call: TRBV4-1; clone_size: -; cdr3_nt: TGCGCCAGCAGCCTCGATCCGGGACAGGGGGCCTATGGCTACACCTTC; cdr3_aa: CASSLDPGQGAYGYTF
d_call: TRBD1; j_call: TRBJ1-1; v_call: TRBV28; clone_size: many; cdr3_nt: TGTGCCAGCAGTTATCAGGGACAGCTGAACACTGAAGCTTTCTTT; cdr3_aa: CASSYQGQLNTEAFF
d_call: -; j_call: TRBJ1-2; v_call: TRBV27; clone_size: many; cdr3_nt: TGTGCCAGCAGTTTAGAACCGGGAGGCTATGGCTACACCTTC; cdr3_aa: CASSLEPGGYGYTF
d_call: -; j_call: TRBJ1-4; v_call: TRBV11-2; clone_size: -; cdr3_nt: TGTGCCAGCAGCAGGGCAGGGAGTGAAAAACTGTTTTTT; cdr3_aa: CASSRAGSEKLFF
d_call: TRBD2; j_call: TRBJ2-7; v_call: TRBV12-3/TRBV12-4; clone_size: few; cdr3_nt: TGTGCCAGCAGTGCCTGGACTAGCGACTCCTACGAGCAGTACTTC; cdr3_aa: CASSAWTSDSYEQYF
d_call: -; j_call: TRBJ1-1; v_call: TRBV20-1; clone_size: -; cdr3_nt: TGCAGTGCCCGGACAAACCTGAACACTGAAGCTTTCTTT; cdr3_aa: CSARTNLNTEAFF
d_call: -; j_call: TRBJ2-7; v_call: TRBV2; clone_size: -; cdr3_nt: TGTGCCAGCAATTCCGGACAAGACTACGAGCAGTACTTC; cdr3_aa: CASNSGQDYEQYF
d_call: TRBD1; j_call: TRBJ1-5; v_call: TRBV12-3/TRBV12-4; clone_size: few; cdr3_nt: TGTGCCAGCAGTTTGAAGACCGGGCAGGGGGCGAATCAGCCCCAGCATTTT; cdr3_aa: CASSLKTGQGANQPQHF
d_call: -; j_call: TRBJ1-1; v_call: TRBV28; clone_size: many; cdr3_nt: TGTGCCAGCAGTTTCGTTCCCACTGAAGCTTTCTTT; cdr3_aa: CASSFVPTEAFF
d_call: -; j_call: TRBJ1-4; v_call: TRBV3-1; clone_size: many; cdr3_nt: TGTGCCAGCAGCCAAGTTGGATACAGGAATGAAAAACTGTTTTTT; cdr3_aa: CASSQVGYRNEKLFF
d_call: TRBD1; j_call: TRBJ1-6; v_call: TRBV28; clone_size: -; cdr3_nt: TGTGCCAGCACCCACCAGGGGGCCTCCTATAATTCACCCCTCCACTTT; cdr3_aa: CASTHQGASYNSPLHF
d_call: -; j_call: TRBJ1-4; v_call: TRBV5-1; clone_size: few; cdr3_nt: TGCGCCAGCAGCTTGGAGCAGGGGAGTGAAAAACTGTTTTTT; cdr3_aa: CASSLEQGSEKLFF
d_call: TRBD1; j_call: TRBJ1-2; v_call: TRBV9; clone_size: -; cdr3_nt: TGTGCCAGCAGCGTAAGGGGGGGACAGGATGGCTATGGCTACACCTTC; cdr3_aa: CASSVRGGQDGYGYTF
d_call: -; j_call: TRBJ1-5; v_call: TRBV7-6; clone_size: few; cdr3_nt: TGTGCCAGCAGCTATACAGAAAATCAGCCCCAGCATTTT; cdr3_aa: CASSYTENQPQHF
d_call: -; j_call: TRBJ1-2; v_call: TRBV28; clone_size: many; cdr3_nt: TGTGCCAGCAGTTTCCGGGGGACAAACTATGGCTACACCTTC; cdr3_aa: CASSFRGTNYGYTF
d_call: -; j_call: TRBJ2-7; v_call: TRBV28; clone_size: few; cdr3_nt: TGTGCCAGCAGTCCCAGGGGCAGCCACGAGCAGTACTTC; cdr3_aa: CASSPRGSHEQYF
d_call: TRBD2; j_call: TRBJ2-3; v_call: TRBV6-2/TRBV6-3; clone_size: -; cdr3_nt: TGTGCCAGCAGTTACCGAGCGCTAGCGGGTCTCCCAGATACGCAGTATTTT; cdr3_aa: CASSYRALAGLPDTQYF
d_call: -; j_call: TRBJ1-2; v_call: TRBV6-2/TRBV6-3; clone_size: few; cdr3_nt: TGTGCCAGCAGCCCTCCCTCCGACAGGCTTGCGCTTGGCTACACCTTC; cdr3_aa: CASSPPSDRLALGYTF
d_call: -; j_call: TRBJ2-6; v_call: TRBV11-2; clone_size: -; cdr3_nt: TGTGCCAGCAGCCTAAGCTCCACGGGCTCTGGGGCCAACGTCCTGACTTTC; cdr3_aa: CASSLSSTGSGANVLTF
d_call: -; j_call: TRBJ2-7; v_call: TRBV7-2; clone_size: -; cdr3_nt: TGTGCCAGCAGCCGCGGGACAGAGTACGAGCAGTACTTC; cdr3_aa: CASSRGTEYEQYF
d_call: -; j_call: TRBJ2-7; v_call: TRBV10-3; clone_size: -; cdr3_nt: TGTGCCGCCCGAGGGGGGTCAGGGAACGAGCAGTACTTC; cdr3_aa: CAARGGSGNEQYF
d_call: TRBD2; j_call: TRBJ2-7; v_call: TRBV27; clone_size: few; cdr3_nt: TGTGCCAGCAGTTTTGGGGCGGGGGGGCGTCAGGAGCAGTACTTC; cdr3_aa: CASSFGAGGRQEQYF
d_call: -; j_call: TRBJ2-2; v_call: TRBV5-4; clone_size: -; cdr3_nt: TGTGCCAGCACCCTCAGGAACACCGGGGAGCTGTTTTTT; cdr3_aa: CASTLRNTGELFF
d_call: TRBD2; j_call: TRBJ2-5; v_call: TRBV3-1; clone_size: -; cdr3_nt: TGTGCCAGCAGCGAAAGGACTAGCGGGAGTACTGAGACCCAGTACTTC; cdr3_aa: CASSERTSGSTETQYF
d_call: -; j_call: TRBJ1-5; v_call: TRBV6-2/TRBV6-3; clone_size: few; cdr3_nt: TGTGCCAGCAGCCCCAATGGCGGGGGGGGATATCAGCCCCAGCATTTT; cdr3_aa: CASSPNGGGGYQPQHF
d_call: TRBD1; j_call: TRBJ2-7; v_call: TRBV6-1; clone_size: few; cdr3_nt: TGTGCCAGCAGTGACCCACGGACAGGGGGCCTGTACGAGCAGTACTTC; cdr3_aa: CASSDPRTGGLYEQYF
d_call: TRBD2; j_call: TRBJ2-7; v_call: TRBV7-2; clone_size: -; cdr3_nt: TGTGCCAGCAGCTGGAAGGCTAGCGGGGCCTACGAGCAGTACTTC; cdr3_aa: CASSWKASGAYEQYF
d_call: -; j_call: TRBJ2-4; v_call: TRBV5-5; clone_size: many; cdr3_nt: TGTGCCAGCAGCTTGCAGGGGTCCAAAAACATTCAGTACTTC; cdr3_aa: CASSLQGSKNIQYF
d_call: TRBD1; j_call: TRBJ1-2; v_call: TRBV7-9; clone_size: few; cdr3_nt: TGTGCCAGCAGCTTACCCGACAGGGGGCAGGGCTACACCTTC; cdr3_aa: CASSLPDRGQGYTF
d_call: -; j_call: TRBJ1-1; v_call: TRBV5-5; clone_size: few; cdr3_nt: TGTGCCAGCAGCGCGAGAGCGGGTCCCCCTGAAGCTTTCTTT; cdr3_aa: CASSARAGPPEAFF